This T cell receptor beta chain was recorded in a study of T-cell memory formation after mild COVID-19. In the study overall: Clusters were largely donor specific. Findings and caveats of the study: Among clones peaking at day 37 in the second wave, SARS-CoV-2 specificity remained unconfirmed. Among contracting clones, CD4+ were mainly CM/EM and CD8+ enriched in EMRA.

Trimming shortened V by 2 bases and J by 8 bases, and 13 bases separated the two germline ends. Germline V gene lookup returns CDR1 MNHEY and CDR2 SVGEGT. The CDR3 covers 14 residues. This clonotype has a handful of counts. Its antigen remains unknown. Using its own MiXCR run on the 5' RACE reads, TCRdb lists one record per CDR3 protein. The sample shows 450,000 or so distinct CDR3 sequences, roughly 25% of them seen only once. This sequence originates from an adult woman who had mild COVID-19 (a few samples of this study predate the infection). Cell type and time point are not known. This chain links TRBV6-2 or TRBV6-3 with TRBJ1-3; D not certain. The specimen sequenced was PBMCs or a T cell subset sorted from them (not recorded which). CDR3 amino acids: CASSYLRTEDTIYF. As DNA, the CDR3 is TGTGCCAGCAGTTACCTCCGGACTGAAGACACCATATATTTT.